Below, 24 T cell receptor beta chains from the same sample are listed, as sequenced in a study of graft-versus-host responses after intestinal transplantation. Libraries were prepared by immunoSEQ multiplex PCR; TCRdb keeps only in-frame clonotypes and omits some of them. This repertoire shows nearly 100,000 clones, approximately 90% found once; its top ten account for about 16%. Sequenced material: PBMCs, taken 450 to 460 days after intestinal transplant. The receptor source for this set is a human patient who received an intestinal transplant, so some T cells may come from the graft donor.

This CDR3 reads CASSQVGLSEAFF. Here the CDR3 DNA reads TGCGCCAGCAGCCAAGTCGGTCTTTCTGAAGCTTTCTTT. The gene calls are TRBV4-1 and TRBJ1-1; D call uncertain. V was trimmed by 1 base and J by 6 bases, leaving 9 bases between them. CDR1 and CDR2 from the germline V gene are MGHRA and YSYEKL. The CDR3 consists of 13 residues.

This sequence joins TRBV6-1 and TRBJ1-1; D is ambiguous. Germline-derived CDR1 and CDR2 are MNHNS and SASEGT. This CDR3 region has 12 residues. V was clipped by 2 bases and J by 5 bases, with 6 bases between them. CDR3 residues: CASSELYTEAFF. The CDR3 nucleotides read TGTGCCAGCAGTGAATTGTATACTGAAGCTTTCTTT.

The genes are TRBV6-8 and TRBJ1-5; 9 bases agree with TRBD1. Looked up from germline, CDR1 is MNHGY and CDR2 is SAAAGT. The CDR3 consists of 14 residues. V was pared by 5 bases and J by 5 bases, with 4 bases of the junction left unmatched. As DNA, the CDR3 is TGTGCCAGCAGTCCGGGACAGGGACATCAGCCCCAGCATTTT. The encoded protein is CASSPGQGHQPQHF.

This clone has just one count. V and J are TRBV10-3 and TRBJ2-1; TRBD1 is a possible D gene (5 bases). The CDR3 runs to 15 residues. Trimming left V 5 bases short and J 4 bases short, with 15 bases between. Germline-derived CDR1 and CDR2 are ENHRY and SYGVKD. CDR3 bases: TGTGCCATCAGTTTTATGGCAGGACAATACAATGAGCAGTTCTTC. It encodes CAISFMAGQYNEQFF.

The V and J genes are TRBV29-1 and TRBJ1-2; tentatively, D is TRBD1 (5 bases). The length of the CDR3 is 13 residues. V was cut by 2 bases and J by 3 bases, with 10 bases left in between. Per the germline V gene, CDR1 is SQVTM and CDR2 is ANQGSEA. The CDR3 loop reads CSVETGEHYGYTF. In DNA form, the CDR3 reads TGCAGCGTTGAAACGGGGGAACACTATGGCTACACCTTC.

J is TRBJ1-2 and V is TRBV11-2; 8 bases fit TRBD1. The germline V gene encodes CDR1 SGHAT and CDR2 FQNNGV. J gave up 0 bases and V 5 bases, and 5 bases lay outside the gene matches. CDR3 size: 15 residues. The CDR3 reads CASSIGQGANYGYTF. CDR3 bases: TGTGCCAGCAGCATAGGACAGGGAGCTAACTATGGCTACACCTTC.

The chain uses TRBV5-1 and TRBJ2-5; 14 nucleotides agree with TRBD2. The CDR3 contains 18 residues. V dropped 4 bases and J dropped 5; count of bases not matched to a gene: 13. Germline V CDR1 and CDR2: SGHRS, YFSETQ. This CDR3 reads CASSPPPGLAGVLETQYF. CDR3 coding DNA: TGCGCCAGCAGCCCCCCCCCGGGACTAGCGGGGGTCTTGGAGACCCAGTACTTC.

A word on this clone: A junction boundary mismatches the germline segment, possibly from a read error. J is TRBJ2-7 and V is TRBV5-1; possibly TRBD1 for D (8 bases). CDR3 length: 13 residues. Germline V gives CDR1 SGHRS, CDR2 YFSETQ. The CDR3 is CASSLGTGTTQVF. The CDR3 DNA is TGCGCCAGCAGCTTGGGGACAGGGACTACACAGGTGTTC.

V gene TRBV2 combines with J gene TRBJ2-7; no clear D gene. CDR1 is SNHLY, CDR2 FYNNEI, per germline. Trimming left V 6 bases short and J 3 bases short, with 6 bases between. CDR3 length equals 11 residues. The CDR3 nucleotides are TGTGCCAGCAGGGAATACTACGAGCAGTACTTC. Protein product: CASREYYEQYF.

The CDR3 region has the DNA TGTGCCAGCAGCCAAGATCTTGAAGCTTTCTTT. Its translation is CASSQDLEAFF. V gene TRBV4-2 combines with J gene TRBJ1-1; D is undetermined. Trimming took off 0 bases at V and 7 bases at J, with 3 bases between the two ends. The CDR3 consists of 11 residues. Germline CDR1 and CDR2: LGHNA and YNFKEQ.

The rearrangement uses TRBV9 and TRBJ2-3, with 14 nucleotides matching TRBD2. The CDR3 runs 16 residues. Germline V gene lookup returns CDR1 SGDLS and CDR2 YYNGEE. After removal of 4 bases from V and 1 base from J, the junction contained 2 bases not matched to a gene. The CDR3 reads CASSPGLAGGTDTQYF. The CDR3 DNA reads as TGTGCCAGCAGCCCGGGACTAGCGGGGGGCACAGATACGCAGTATTTT.

This chain uses TRBV9 with TRBJ2-2; D gene uncertain. Germline V gene data show CDR1 as SGDLS and CDR2 as YYNGEE. V dropped 0 bases and J dropped 3 bases, with 9 bases sitting between them. The CDR3 is made up of 15 amino acids. The CDR3 protein is CASSVGPAYTGELFF. CDR3 DNA: TGTGCCAGCAGCGTAGGACCCGCGTACACCGGGGAGCTGTTTTTT.

V and J are TRBV19 and TRBJ2-5; 9 bases fit TRBD1. The J call is uncertain, as TRBJ2-7 better fits the DNA end. CDR3 length equals 15 residues. The V gene's germline CDR1 is LNHDA and CDR2 SQIVND (reference sequence). CDR3: CASSIARGQGYEQYF. CDR3 in DNA: TGTGCCAGTAGTATAGCTAGGGGACAGGGCTACGAGCAGTACTTC.

The chain uses TRBV11-1 and TRBJ2-1; 11 positions match TRBD2. The trim removed 4 bases at V and 0 bases at J, leaving 8 bases unmatched. The germline V gene encodes CDR1 SGHAT and CDR2 FQDESV (reference sequence). CDR3 size: 18 residues. CDR3 in amino acids: CASSSPTSGESSYNEQFF. The CDR3 DNA is TGTGCCAGCAGCTCCCCGACTAGCGGGGAGAGCTCCTACAATGAGCAGTTCTTC. The full variable domain, with the rest looked up from reference TRBV11-1 and TRBJ2-1, is EAEVAQSPRYKITEKSQAVAFWCDPISGHATLYWYRQILGQGPELLVQFQDESVVDDSQLPKDRFSAERLKGVDSTLKIQPAELGDSAMYLCASSSPTSGESSYNEQFFGPGTRLTVL.

With regard to this clone: This clone may be a read error of a much larger clone one base away. The V and J genes are TRBV6-6 and TRBJ2-1; 12 nucleotides match TRBD2. The CDR3 is 15 residues long. Germline assignment: CDR1 MNHNY and CDR2 SVGAGI (reference sequence). J gave up 4 bases and V 5 bases, and 3 bases lay outside the gene matches. Written as DNA, the CDR3 is TGTGCCAGCAGTAGGACTAGCGGGGATTACAATGAGCAGTTCTTC. Amino acids: CASSRTSGDYNEQFF.

This chain connects TRBV7-9 to TRBJ2-7; the D gene is possibly TRBD1 (5 bases). Germline CDR1 is SEHNR and CDR2 is FQNEAQ (reference sequence). This CDR3 region has 12 residues. Trimming pared 4 bases from V and 8 bases from J, leaving 12 bases between. The CDR3 DNA reads TGTGCCAGCAGCTCCCAGGGTCGGAAGCAGTACTTC. Translated: CASSSQGRKQYF.

The chain carries TRBV10-3 and TRBJ2-1; D unresolved. V lost 5 bases to trimming and J lost 10 bases, with 12 bases between them. This CDR3 has 12 amino acids. Germline CDR1 and CDR2: ENHRY and SYGVKD. The CDR3 bases are TGTGCCATCAGTATCGGGCCGTCAGAGCAGTTCTTC. This codes for CAISIGPSEQFF.

This chain uses TRBV6-5 with TRBJ2-1; 9 nucleotides line up with TRBD1. J lost 8 bases, V lost 7 bases, and 12 bases had no gene match. This CDR3 contains 15 residues. Germline V gives CDR1 MNHEY, CDR2 SVGAGI. This CDR3 reads CASTPPGQGRYEQFF. Here the CDR3 DNA reads TGTGCCAGCACCCCCCCGGGACAGGGCCGGTATGAGCAGTTCTTC.

The gene calls are TRBV5-6 and TRBJ1-2, with 7 bases that match TRBD1. Germline V CDR1 and CDR2: SGHDT, YYEEEE. J gave up 4 bases and V 0 bases, and 3 bases lay outside the gene matches. This CDR3 has 14 residues. In nucleotides, the CDR3 is TGTGCCAGCAGCTTGGACAGGGGTGTCTATGGCTACACCTTC. Translated: CASSLDRGVYGYTF.

The chain carries TRBV18 and TRBJ2-7, with TRBD1 matching over 10 bases. The CDR3 runs to 15 residues. The germline CDR1 and CDR2 sequences are KGHSH and LQKENI. With V trimmed by 4 bases and J by 4 bases, 7 bases remained unmatched. The CDR3 protein is CASSLTGGPTYEQYF. CDR3 DNA sequence: TGTGCCAGCTCACTGACAGGGGGCCCGACTTACGAGCAGTACTTC.

The gene calls are TRBV6-1 and TRBJ2-7, with D possibly being TRBD2 (5 bases). CDR3 size: 12 residues. Per germline, CDR1 MNHNS and CDR2 SASEGT. The ends were cut back, 11 bases at V and 0 bases at J, with 11 bases in the middle. CDR3: CAGGRLSYEQYF. CDR3 DNA: TGTGCCGGAGGACGGCTCTCCTACGAGCAGTACTTC.

The gene calls are TRBV2 and TRBJ1-5; D is perhaps TRBD1 (5 bases). CDR1 is SNHLY, CDR2 FYNNEI, per germline. V lost 1 base, J lost 5 bases, and 12 bases lay in between. This CDR3 comprises 15 residues. CDR3 nucleotide sequence: TGTGCCAGCAGTGAAGACCTCCAGGGATATCAGCCCCAGCATTTT. This codes for CASSEDLQGYQPQHF.

The chain employs TRBV7-9 and TRBJ2-1; D unclear. The CDR3 runs to 11 residues. Germline V gene sequence: CDR1 SEHNR, CDR2 FQNEAQ (reference sequence). Trimming shortened V by 5 bases and J by 10 bases, and 9 bases separated the two germline ends. The CDR3 reads CASSPLREQFF. CDR3 bases: TGTGCCAGCAGCCCCCTCAGGGAGCAGTTCTTC.

This rearrangement joins TRBV18 to TRBJ2-3, with D possibly being TRBD1 or TRBD2 (5 bases each). V lost 3 bases and J lost 4, with 17 bases in between. The CDR3 runs to 16 residues. CDR1 and CDR2 from the germline V gene are KGHSH and LQKENI. Here the CDR3 DNA reads TGTGCCAGCTCACCCCCCCGGGGCGATTTAGCAGATACGCAGTATTTT. It specifies CASSPPRGDLADTQYF.